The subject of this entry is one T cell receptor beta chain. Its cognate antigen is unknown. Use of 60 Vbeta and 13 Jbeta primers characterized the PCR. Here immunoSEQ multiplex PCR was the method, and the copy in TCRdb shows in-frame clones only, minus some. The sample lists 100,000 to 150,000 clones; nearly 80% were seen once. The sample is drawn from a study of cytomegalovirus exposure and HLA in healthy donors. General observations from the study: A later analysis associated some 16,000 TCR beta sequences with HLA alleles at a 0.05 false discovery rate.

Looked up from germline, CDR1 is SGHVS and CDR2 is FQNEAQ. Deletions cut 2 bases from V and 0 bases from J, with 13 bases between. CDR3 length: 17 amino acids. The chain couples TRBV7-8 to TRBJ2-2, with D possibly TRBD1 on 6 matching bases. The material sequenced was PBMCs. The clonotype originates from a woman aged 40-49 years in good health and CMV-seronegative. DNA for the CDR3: TGTGCCAGCAGCTTAATAGGGGGTCCCCCGAACACCGGGGAGCTGTTTTTT. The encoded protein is CASSLIGGPPNTGELFF.